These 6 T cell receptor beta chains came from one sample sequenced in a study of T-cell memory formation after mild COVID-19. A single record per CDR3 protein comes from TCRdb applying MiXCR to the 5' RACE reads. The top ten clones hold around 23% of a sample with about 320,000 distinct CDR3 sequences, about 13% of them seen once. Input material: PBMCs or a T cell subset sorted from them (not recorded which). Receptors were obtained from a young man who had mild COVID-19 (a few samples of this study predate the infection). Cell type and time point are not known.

The CDR3 spells CASSLVMPRSGTDTQYF. CDR3 bases: TGTGCCAGCAGCTTAGTAATGCCTAGGAGTGGGACAGATACGCAGTATTTT. V is TRBV7-6 and J is TRBJ2-3; the D is unclear. The V gene lost 1 base and the J gene lost 3 bases, with 17 bases spanning the gap. The V gene's germline CDR1 is SGHVS and CDR2 FNYEAQ. The length of the CDR3 is 17 residues.

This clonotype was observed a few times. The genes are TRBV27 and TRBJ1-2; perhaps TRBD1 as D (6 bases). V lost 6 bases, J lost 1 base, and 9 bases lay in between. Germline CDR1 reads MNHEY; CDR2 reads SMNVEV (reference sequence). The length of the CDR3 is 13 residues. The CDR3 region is CASRQGNNYGYTF. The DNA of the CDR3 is TGTGCCAGCAGACAGGGAAATAACTATGGCTACACCTTC.

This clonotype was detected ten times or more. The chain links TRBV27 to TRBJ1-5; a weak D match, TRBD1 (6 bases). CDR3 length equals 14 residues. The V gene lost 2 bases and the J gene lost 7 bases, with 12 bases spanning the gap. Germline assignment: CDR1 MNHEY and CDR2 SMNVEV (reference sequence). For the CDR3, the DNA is TGTGCCAGCAGTTTAGGGGGGGCCGGACAGCCCCAGCATTTT. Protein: CASSLGGAGQPQHF.

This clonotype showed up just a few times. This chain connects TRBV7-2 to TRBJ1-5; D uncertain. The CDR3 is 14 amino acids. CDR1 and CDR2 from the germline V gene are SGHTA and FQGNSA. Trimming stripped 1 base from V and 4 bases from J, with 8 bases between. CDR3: CASSLEVGNQPQHF. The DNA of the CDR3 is TGTGCCAGCAGCTTAGAGGTCGGGAATCAGCCCCAGCATTTT.

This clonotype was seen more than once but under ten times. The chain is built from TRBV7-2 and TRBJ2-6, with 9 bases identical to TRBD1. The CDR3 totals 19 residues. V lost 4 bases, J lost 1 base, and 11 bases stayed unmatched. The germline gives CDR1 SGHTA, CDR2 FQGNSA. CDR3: CASSYMTGTGLSGANVLTF. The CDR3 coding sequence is TGTGCCAGCAGCTATATGACCGGGACAGGGTTATCTGGGGCCAACGTCCTGACTTTC.

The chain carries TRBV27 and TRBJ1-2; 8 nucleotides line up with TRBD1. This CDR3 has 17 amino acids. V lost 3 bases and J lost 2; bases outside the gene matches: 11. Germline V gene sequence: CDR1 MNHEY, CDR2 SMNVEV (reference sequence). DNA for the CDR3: TGTGCCAGCAGTTTGAGGGGACAGGTCTTGGGCAACTATGGCTACACCTTC. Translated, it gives CASSLRGQVLGNYGYTF.